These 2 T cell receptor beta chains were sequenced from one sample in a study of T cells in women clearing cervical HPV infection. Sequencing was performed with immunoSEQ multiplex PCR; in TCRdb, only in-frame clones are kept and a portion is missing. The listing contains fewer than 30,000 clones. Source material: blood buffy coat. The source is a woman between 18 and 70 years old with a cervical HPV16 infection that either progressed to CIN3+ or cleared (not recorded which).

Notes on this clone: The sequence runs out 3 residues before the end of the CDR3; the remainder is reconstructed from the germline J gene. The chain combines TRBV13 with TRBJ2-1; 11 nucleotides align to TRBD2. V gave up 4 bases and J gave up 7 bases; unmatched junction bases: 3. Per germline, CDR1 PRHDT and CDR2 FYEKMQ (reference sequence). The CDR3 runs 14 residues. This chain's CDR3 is CASSSLAGGNEQFF. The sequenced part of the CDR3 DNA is TGTGCCAGCAGCTCGCTAGCGGGGGGAAATGAG.

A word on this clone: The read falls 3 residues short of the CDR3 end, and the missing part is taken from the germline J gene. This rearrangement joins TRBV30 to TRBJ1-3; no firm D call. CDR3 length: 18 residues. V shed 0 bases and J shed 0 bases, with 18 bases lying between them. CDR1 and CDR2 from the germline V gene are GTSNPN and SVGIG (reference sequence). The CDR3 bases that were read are TGTGCCTGGAGTGTAAGGAGCGGGTGGGGTGACTCTGGAAACACC. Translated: CAWSVRSGWGDSGNT. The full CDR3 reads CAWSVRSGWGDSGNTIYF.